This is a list of T cell receptor beta chains from one sample in a study of blood T cell repertoires in COVID-19. The protocol was immunoSEQ multiplex PCR, while the TCRdb copy is restricted to in-frame clones and leaves out a portion. In the table there are 80,000 to 100,000 clones, about 95% of which are singletons. Sequencing input: peripheral blood. The receptor set was obtained from a human donor with active COVID-19. The donor label of this sample is uncertain. The conserved cysteine and the conserved F or W are not part of the CDR3 here.

ASSLRQNHEQY	TRBV27	TRBJ2-7
ASSSSTSGGNEQF	TRBV7-6	TRBJ2-1
ASSAAGTSGGHNEQF	TRBV6-4	TRBJ2-1
ASSYRAPANEKLF	TRBV3-1/TRBV3-2	TRBJ1-4
ASSYASGTSGVTSSYEQY	TRBV6-2/TRBV6-3	TRBJ2-7
ASSYATGVAEQY	TRBV6-5	TRBJ2-7
ASSQDQRGPYTDTQY	TRBV4-1	TRBJ2-3
ASSSSGGSLNEQY	TRBV7-8	TRBJ2-7
ASSPRGVVDSPLH	TRBV3-1/TRBV3-2	TRBJ1-6
ASSLSGSQTQY	TRBV7-2	TRBJ2-5
ASSEAPDRVNTQY	TRBV2	TRBJ2-3
ASSQTSGSYEQY	TRBV4-3	TRBJ2-7
TGVGGETQY	TRBV20-1	TRBJ2-5
ASADSRTEAF	TRBV6-6	TRBJ1-1
ASSYSRPNNEQF	TRBV6-5	TRBJ2-1
ASSGGTDGHTEAF	TRBV9	TRBJ1-1
ATSLKGGATYNEQF	TRBV15	TRBJ2-1
ASSLDRGIDGYT	TRBV4-3	TRBJ1-2
ASSGGLLTGELF	TRBV9	TRBJ2-2
ASSLSSGKSSYNEQF	TRBV27	TRBJ2-1
ASSRDRVGYT	TRBV14	TRBJ1-2